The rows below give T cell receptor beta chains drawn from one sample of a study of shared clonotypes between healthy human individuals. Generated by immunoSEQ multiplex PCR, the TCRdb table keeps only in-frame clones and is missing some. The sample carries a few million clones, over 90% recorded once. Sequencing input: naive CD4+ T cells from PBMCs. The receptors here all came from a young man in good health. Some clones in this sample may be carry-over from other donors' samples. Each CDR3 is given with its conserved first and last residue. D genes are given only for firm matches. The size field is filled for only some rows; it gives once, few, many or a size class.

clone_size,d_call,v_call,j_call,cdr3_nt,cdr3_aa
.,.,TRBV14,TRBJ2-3,TGTGCCAGCAGTCCCTTCGGCAGCACAGATACGCAGTATTTT,CASSPFGSTDTQYF
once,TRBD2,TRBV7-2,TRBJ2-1,TGTGCCAGCAGCTTAAATGGGGCTAGCGGCCTCAAAAACTACAATGAGCAGTTCTTC,CASSLNGASGLKNYNEQFF
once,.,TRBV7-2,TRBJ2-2,TGTGCCAGCAGCCGTACAGCTCCCGCGAACACCGGGGAGCTGTTTTTT,CASSRTAPANTGELFF
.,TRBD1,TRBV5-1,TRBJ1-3,TGCGCCAGCAGCTTGGCCCCCGGGACAGGGGGCGTAAACACCATATATTTT,CASSLAPGTGGVNTIYF
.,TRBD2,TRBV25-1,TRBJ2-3,TGTGCCAGCACGGCGGGAGGAACAGATACGCAGTATTTT,CASTAGGTDTQYF
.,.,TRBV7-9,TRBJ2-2,TGTGCCAGCAGCTTACTACGGACAAACCCATCGACCGGGGAGCTGTTTTTT,CASSLLRTNPSTGELFF
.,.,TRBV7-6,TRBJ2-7,TGTGCCAGCAGCTTAGGGACGGGGACCTACGAGCAGTACTTC,CASSLGTGTYEQYF
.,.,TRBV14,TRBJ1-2,TGTGCCAGCAGCCAAGAAGACTATGGCTACACCTTC,CASSQEDYGYTF
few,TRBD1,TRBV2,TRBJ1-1,TGTGCCAGTCGGAACAGGGGGCTGAACACTGAAGCTTTCTTT,CASRNRGLNTEAFF
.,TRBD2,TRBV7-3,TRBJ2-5,TGTGCCAGCAGCCTTGGGACTAGCGGCCAAGAGACCCAGTACTTC,CASSLGTSGQETQYF
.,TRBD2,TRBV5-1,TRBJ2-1,TGCGCCAGCAGCTTATTAGCGGGAGGGACAAGCGGCAGTCAGTTCTTC,CASSLLAGGTSGSQFF
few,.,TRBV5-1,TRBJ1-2,TGCGCCAGCAGCTTGGTTGCAGGTCCGGAAAGAGGCTACACCTTC,CASSLVAGPERGYTF
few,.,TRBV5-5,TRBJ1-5,TGTGCCAGCAGCTTGAGGATAGGGGAGAATCAGCCCCAGCATTTT,CASSLRIGENQPQHF
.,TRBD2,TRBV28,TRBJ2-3,TGTGCCAGCACAAACCCGGGACTAGCGGGAGGGCCCAGCACAGATACGCAGTATTTT,CASTNPGLAGGPSTDTQYF
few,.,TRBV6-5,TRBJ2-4,TGTGCCAGCAGTCGTCAGCAGGGCAACATTCAGTACTTC,CASSRQQGNIQYF
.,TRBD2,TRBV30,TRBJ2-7,TGTGCCTGGAGCCCTTCGCGGACTAGCAGAACCTACGAGCAGTACTTC,CAWSPSRTSRTYEQYF
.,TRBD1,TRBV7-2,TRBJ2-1,TGTGCCAGCAGCCGGTTGGACAGGGGGACGACCAATGAGCAGTTCTTC,CASSRLDRGTTNEQFF
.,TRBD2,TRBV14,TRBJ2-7,TGTGCCAGCAGCCAAGAATGGGAAGCGGGAGGGCCAGGCGAGCAGTACTTC,CASSQEWEAGGPGEQYF
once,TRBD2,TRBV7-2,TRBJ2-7,TGTGCCAGCAGCCAAGGGCGGGAGCCCTCCTACGAGCAGTACTTC,CASSQGREPSYEQYF
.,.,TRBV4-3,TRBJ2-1,TGCGCCAGCAGCGTTCAACAGGTGGGTGAGCAGTTCTTC,CASSVQQVGEQFF
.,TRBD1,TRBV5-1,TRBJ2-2,TGCGCCAGCAGCTCTCTACCGACAGGGTTAAGCACCGGGGAGCTGTTTTTT,CASSSLPTGLSTGELFF
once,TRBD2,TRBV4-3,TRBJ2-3,TGCGCCAGCAGCCAAATTTTAGCGGGAGATACGCAGTATTTT,CASSQILAGDTQYF
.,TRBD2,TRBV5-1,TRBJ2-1,TGCGCCAGCAGCTTGGCTTCGGGAGGGCCCCCCTACAATGAGCAGTTCTTC,CASSLASGGPPYNEQFF
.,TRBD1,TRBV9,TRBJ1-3,TGTGCCAGCAGCTTACACGGGACAGGGGGAAACACCATATATTTT,CASSLHGTGGNTIYF
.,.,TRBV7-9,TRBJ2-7,TGTGCCAGCAGCCAGTCGGATTACGAGCAGTACTTC,CASSQSDYEQYF
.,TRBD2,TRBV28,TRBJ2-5,TGTGCCAGCAGTTTATCTGGTAGCGGGAGACGAGAGACCCAGTACTTC,CASSLSGSGRRETQYF
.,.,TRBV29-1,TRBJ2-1,TGCAGCGTTGCTACAGTCGATGAGCAGTTCTTC,CSVATVDEQFF
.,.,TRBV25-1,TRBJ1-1,TGTGCCAGCCGTTTAGGGGGGTACTCGAACACTGAAGCTTTCTTT,CASRLGGYSNTEAFF
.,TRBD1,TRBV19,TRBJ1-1,TGTGCCAGTAGTCCTCGGACAGGGGGAGATGTCACTGAAGCTTTCTTT,CASSPRTGGDVTEAFF
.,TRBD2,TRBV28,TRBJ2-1,TGTGCCAGCCAACCACCTATCGGGACTAGCGGGAGTAGTTGGGAGCAGTTCTTC,CASQPPIGTSGSSWEQFF
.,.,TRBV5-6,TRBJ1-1,TGTGCCAGCAGCTTAATCCCTTCGGAAGCTTTCTTT,CASSLIPSEAFF
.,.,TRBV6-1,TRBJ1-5,TGTGCCAGCAGTCGACAGCATAGCAATCAGCCCCAGCATTTT,CASSRQHSNQPQHF
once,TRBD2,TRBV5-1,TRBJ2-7,TGCGCCAGCAGCTTGCTAGCGGGAGTAACCCACGAGCAGTACTTC,CASSLLAGVTHEQYF
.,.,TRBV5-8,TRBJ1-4,TGTGCCAGCAGCTCGTGGGGGGAAAAACTGTTTTTT,CASSSWGEKLFF
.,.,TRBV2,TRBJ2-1,TGTGCCACAGCCTCCTACAATGAGCAGTTCTTC,CATASYNEQFF
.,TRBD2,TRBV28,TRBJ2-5,TGTGCCAGCAGCTCCCCCCCGGGGGGAGAGACCCAGTACTTC,CASSSPPGGETQYF
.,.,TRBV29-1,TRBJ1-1,TGCAGCGTTGGGGCTCGTCAGGTGGCTGAAGCTTTCTTT,CSVGARQVAEAFF
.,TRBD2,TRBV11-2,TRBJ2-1,TGTGCCAGCAGCCTAAACCTAGCGGGAGTGTATGAGCAGTTCTTC,CASSLNLAGVYEQFF
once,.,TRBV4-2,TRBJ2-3,TGTGCCAGCAGCACCAGGGAGGATACGCAGTATTTT,CASSTREDTQYF
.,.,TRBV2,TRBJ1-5,TGTGCCAGCAGAGAATTTACCGGGACACTTAATCAGCCCCAGCATTTT,CASREFTGTLNQPQHF
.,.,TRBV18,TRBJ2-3,TGTGCCAGCTCACCCCTGGGTAGTGCCGGCGCAGATACGCAGTATTTT,CASSPLGSAGADTQYF
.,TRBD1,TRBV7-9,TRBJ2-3,TGTGCCAGCAGCTTAGTTCCGGGACAGGGTTTTGCAGATACGCAGTATTTT,CASSLVPGQGFADTQYF
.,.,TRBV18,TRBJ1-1,TGTGCCAGCTCACCAGCTAGCACCAGGGGGAACACTGAAGCTTTCTTT,CASSPASTRGNTEAFF
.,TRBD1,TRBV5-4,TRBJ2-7,TGTGCCAGCAGCTTGGGGTCGCAGGGGGCGAAGTACGAGCAGTACTTC,CASSLGSQGAKYEQYF
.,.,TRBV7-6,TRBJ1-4,TGTGCCAGCAGCTTAGTGGGAACTAATGAAAAACTGTTTTTT,CASSLVGTNEKLFF
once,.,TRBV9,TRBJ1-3,TGTGCCAGCAGCGTAGACACAGCCTCTGGAAACACCATATATTTT,CASSVDTASGNTIYF